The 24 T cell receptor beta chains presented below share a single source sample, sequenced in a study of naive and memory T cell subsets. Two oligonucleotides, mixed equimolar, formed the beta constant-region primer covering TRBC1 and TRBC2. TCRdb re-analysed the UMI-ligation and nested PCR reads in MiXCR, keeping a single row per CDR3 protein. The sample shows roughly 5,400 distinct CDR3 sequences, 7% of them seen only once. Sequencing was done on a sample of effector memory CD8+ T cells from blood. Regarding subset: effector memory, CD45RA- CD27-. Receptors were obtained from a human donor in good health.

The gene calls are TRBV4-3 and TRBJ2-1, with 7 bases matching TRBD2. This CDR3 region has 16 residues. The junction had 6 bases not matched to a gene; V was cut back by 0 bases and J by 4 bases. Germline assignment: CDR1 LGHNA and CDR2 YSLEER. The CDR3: CASSQDKWEGYNEQFF. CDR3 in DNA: TGCGCCAGCAGCCAAGATAAGTGGGAGGGATACAATGAGCAGTTCTTC.

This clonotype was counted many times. Written as DNA, the CDR3 is TGCAGTGCCCTGCGGGGGGACACTGAAGCTTTCTTT. This sequence encodes CSALRGDTEAFF. The V gene is TRBV20-1, the J gene TRBJ1-1; the D gene is possibly TRBD1 (5 bases). This CDR3 is built from 12 residues. Germline assignment: CDR1 DFQATT and CDR2 SNEGSKA (reference sequence). V gave up 6 bases and J gave up 3 bases, with 11 bases separating them.

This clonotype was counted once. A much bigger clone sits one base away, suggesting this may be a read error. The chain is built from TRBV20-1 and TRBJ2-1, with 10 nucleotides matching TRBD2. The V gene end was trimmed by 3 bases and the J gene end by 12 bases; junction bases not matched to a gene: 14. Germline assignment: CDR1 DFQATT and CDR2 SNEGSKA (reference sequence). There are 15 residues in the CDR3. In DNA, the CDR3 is TGCAGTGCTAGCCATGGGGCTAGCGGGAGTGAAGGGCAGTTCTTC. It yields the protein CSASHGASGSEGQFF.

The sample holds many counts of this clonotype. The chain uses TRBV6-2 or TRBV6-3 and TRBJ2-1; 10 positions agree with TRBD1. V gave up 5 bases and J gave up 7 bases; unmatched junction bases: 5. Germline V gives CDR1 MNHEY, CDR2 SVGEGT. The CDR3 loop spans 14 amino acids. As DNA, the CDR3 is TGTGCCAGCAGTCACGGGACAGGGGTAAATGAGCAGTTCTTC. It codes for CASSHGTGVNEQFF.

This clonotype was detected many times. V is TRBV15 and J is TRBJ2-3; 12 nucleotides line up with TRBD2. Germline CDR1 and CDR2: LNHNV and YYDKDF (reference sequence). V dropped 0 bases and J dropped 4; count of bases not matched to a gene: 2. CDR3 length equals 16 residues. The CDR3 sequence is CATSRELAGGPDTQYF. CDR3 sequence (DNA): TGTGCCACCAGCAGAGAACTAGCGGGGGGCCCAGATACGCAGTATTTT.

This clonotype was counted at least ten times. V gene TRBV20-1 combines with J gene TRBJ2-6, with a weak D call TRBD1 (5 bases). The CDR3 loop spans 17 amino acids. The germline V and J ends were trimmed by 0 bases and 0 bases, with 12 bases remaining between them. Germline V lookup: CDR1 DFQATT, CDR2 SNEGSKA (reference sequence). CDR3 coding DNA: TGCAGTGCTAGAGATGGGGCTTACCACTCTGGGGCCAACGTCCTGACTTTC. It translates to CSARDGAYHSGANVLTF.

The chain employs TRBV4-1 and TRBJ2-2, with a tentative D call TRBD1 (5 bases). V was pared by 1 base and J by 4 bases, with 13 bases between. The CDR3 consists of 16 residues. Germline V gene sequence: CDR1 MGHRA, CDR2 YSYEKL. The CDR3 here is CASSQVDILGTGELFF. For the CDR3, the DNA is TGCGCCAGCAGCCAAGTGGACATTTTGGGCACCGGGGAGCTGTTTTTT.

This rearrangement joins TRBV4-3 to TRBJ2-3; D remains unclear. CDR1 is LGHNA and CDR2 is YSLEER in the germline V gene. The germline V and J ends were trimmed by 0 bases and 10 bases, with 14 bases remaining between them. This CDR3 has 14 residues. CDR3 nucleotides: TGCGCCAGCAGCCAAGATGCCCCGTCCAAGCCGCAGTATTTT. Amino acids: CASSQDAPSKPQYF.

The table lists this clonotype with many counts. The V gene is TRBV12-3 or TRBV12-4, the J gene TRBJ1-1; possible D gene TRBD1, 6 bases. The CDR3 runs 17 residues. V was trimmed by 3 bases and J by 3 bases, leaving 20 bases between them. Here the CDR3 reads CASSFNRGGWGYTEAFF. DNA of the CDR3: TGTGCCAGCAGTTTCAATAGGGGGGGGTGGGGGTACACTGAAGCTTTCTTT.

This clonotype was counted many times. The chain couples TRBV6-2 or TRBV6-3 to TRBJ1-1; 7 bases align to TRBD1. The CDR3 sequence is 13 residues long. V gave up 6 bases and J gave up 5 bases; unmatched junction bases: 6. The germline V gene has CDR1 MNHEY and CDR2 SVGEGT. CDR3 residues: CASRYRGGTEAFF. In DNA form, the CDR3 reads TGTGCCAGCAGGTACAGGGGTGGGACTGAAGCTTTCTTT.

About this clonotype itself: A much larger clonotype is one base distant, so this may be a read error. In DNA form, the CDR3 reads TGTGCCAGCAGCCGGGACAGGGCGGATGAGCAGTTCTTC. Translated: CASSRDRADEQFF. The gene calls are TRBV6-2 or TRBV6-3 and TRBJ2-1; 9 bases are shared with TRBD1. Germline lookup yields CDR1 MNHEY and CDR2 SVGEGT. With V trimmed by 6 bases and J by 8 bases, 5 bases remained unmatched. The CDR3 loop spans 13 amino acids.

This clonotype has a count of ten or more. In DNA form, the CDR3 reads TGTGCCAGCAGTGGAAGGTTATGGACCGGGGAGCTGTTTTTT. Its protein product is CASSGRLWTGELFF. The chain couples TRBV27 to TRBJ2-2; no reliable D call. The CDR3 covers 14 residues. CDR1 is MNHEY and CDR2 is SMNVEV in the germline V gene (reference sequence). V lost 5 bases and J lost 5, with 12 bases in between.

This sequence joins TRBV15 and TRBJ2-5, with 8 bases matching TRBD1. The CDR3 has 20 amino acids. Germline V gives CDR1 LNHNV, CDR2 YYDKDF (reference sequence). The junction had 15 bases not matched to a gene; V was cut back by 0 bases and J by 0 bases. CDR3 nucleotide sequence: TGTGCCACCAGCAGAGAGGGGGATCGGTCTCCGGGACAGGACCAAGAGACCCAGTACTTC. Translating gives CATSREGDRSPGQDQETQYF.

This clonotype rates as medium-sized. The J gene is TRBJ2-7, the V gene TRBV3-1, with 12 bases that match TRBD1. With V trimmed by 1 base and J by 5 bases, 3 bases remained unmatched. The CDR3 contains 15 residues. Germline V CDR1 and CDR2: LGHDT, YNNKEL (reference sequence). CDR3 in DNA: TGTGCCAGCAGCCAAGCGGGACAGGGGGCCCACGAGCAGTACTTC. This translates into CASSQAGQGAHEQYF.

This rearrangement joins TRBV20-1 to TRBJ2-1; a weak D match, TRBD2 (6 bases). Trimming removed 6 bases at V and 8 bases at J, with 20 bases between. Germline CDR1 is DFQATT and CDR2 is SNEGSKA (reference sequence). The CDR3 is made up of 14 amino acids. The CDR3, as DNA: TGCAGTGCCTCCGGACTTCTAACGGGGGATGAGCAGTTCTTC. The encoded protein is CSASGLLTGDEQFF.

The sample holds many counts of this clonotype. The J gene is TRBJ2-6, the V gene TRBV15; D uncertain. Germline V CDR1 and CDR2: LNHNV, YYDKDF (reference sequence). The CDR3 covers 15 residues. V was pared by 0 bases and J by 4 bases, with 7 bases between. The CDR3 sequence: CATSREGSGANVLTF. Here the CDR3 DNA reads TGTGCCACCAGCAGAGAAGGGTCAGGGGCCAACGTCCTGACTTTC.

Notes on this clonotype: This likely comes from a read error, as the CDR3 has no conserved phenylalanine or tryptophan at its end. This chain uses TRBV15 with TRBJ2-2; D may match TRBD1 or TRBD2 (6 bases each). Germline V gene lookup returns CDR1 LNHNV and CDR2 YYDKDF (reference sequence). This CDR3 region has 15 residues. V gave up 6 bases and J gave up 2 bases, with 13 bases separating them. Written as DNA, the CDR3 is TGTGCCACCAGTTCCGGGGGCGACAACACCGGGGAGCTGTTTCTT. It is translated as CATSSGGDNTGELFL.

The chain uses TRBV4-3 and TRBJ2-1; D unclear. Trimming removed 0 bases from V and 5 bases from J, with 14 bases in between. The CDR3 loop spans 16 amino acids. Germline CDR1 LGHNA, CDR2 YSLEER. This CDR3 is CASSQDRSFSNNEQFF. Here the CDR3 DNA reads TGCGCCAGCAGCCAAGATCGTAGCTTCTCGAACAATGAGCAGTTCTTC.

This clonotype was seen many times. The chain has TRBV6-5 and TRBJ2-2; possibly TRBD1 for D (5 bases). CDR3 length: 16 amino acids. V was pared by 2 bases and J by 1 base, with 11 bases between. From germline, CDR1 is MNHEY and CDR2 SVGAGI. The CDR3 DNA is TGTGCCAGCAGTTACACGCAGGGCGGGAACACCGGGGAGCTGTTTTTT. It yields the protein CASSYTQGGNTGELFF.

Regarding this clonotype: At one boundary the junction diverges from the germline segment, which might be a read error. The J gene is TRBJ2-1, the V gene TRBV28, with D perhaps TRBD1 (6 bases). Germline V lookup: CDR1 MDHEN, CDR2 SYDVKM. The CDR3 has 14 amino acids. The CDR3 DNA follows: TGTGTCAGCAGCGGTGGGGGCGCAACCAATGAGCAGTTCTTC. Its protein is CVSSGGGATNEQFF.

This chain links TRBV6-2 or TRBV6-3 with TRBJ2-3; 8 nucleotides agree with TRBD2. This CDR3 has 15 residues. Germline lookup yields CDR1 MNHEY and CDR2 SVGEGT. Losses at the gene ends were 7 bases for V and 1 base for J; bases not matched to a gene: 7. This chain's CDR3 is CASTPTSEGTDTQYF. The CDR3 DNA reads TGTGCCAGCACCCCGACTAGCGAGGGCACAGATACGCAGTATTTT.

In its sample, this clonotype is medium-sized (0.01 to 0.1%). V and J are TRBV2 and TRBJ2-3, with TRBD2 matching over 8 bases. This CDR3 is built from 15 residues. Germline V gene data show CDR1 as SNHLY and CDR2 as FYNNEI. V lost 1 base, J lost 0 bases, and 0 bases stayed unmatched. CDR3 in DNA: TGTGCCAGCAGTGAAGGGACTAGCAGCACAGATACGCAGTATTTT. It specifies CASSEGTSSTDTQYF.

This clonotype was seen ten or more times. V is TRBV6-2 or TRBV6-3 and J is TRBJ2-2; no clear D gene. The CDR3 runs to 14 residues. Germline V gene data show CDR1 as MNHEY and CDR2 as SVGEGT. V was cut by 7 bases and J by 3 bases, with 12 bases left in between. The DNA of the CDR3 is TGTGCCAGCAAAACGTCTGGGGACACCGGGGAGCTGTTTTTT. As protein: CASKTSGDTGELFF.

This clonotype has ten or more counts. The CDR3 nucleotides are TGTGCCAGCAGTGGGGGTGAGACTGAAGCTTTCTTT. Its translation: CASSGGETEAFF. The chain combines TRBV12-3 or TRBV12-4 with TRBJ1-1; a weak D match, TRBD1 (5 bases). This CDR3 spans 12 amino acids. Trimming shortened V by 5 bases and J by 5 bases, and 9 bases separated the two germline ends.